This T cell receptor (beta chain) was retrieved from a study of T-cell memory formation after mild COVID-19. This clonotype was counted many times. Constant-segment-primed 5'RACE gave TCR alpha and TCR beta cDNA libraries with sample barcodes and UMIs. Each CDR3 protein is one row after TCRdb ran MiXCR on the 5' RACE reads. Among roughly 110,000 distinct CDR3 sequences listed, around an eighth were seen once. Per germline, CDR1 MNHEY and CDR2 SVGAGI. The CDR3 has 15 amino acids. V lost 4 bases and J 3 bases, leaving 15 bases between the germline ends. The genes are TRBV6-5 and TRBJ1-2; a possible D gene is TRBD1 (5 bases). The TCR was taken from a man between 18 and 35 years old who had mild COVID-19 (a few samples of this study predate the infection). Cell type and time point are not known. The sample consisted of PBMCs or a T cell subset sorted from them (not recorded which). The CDR3 protein is CASSSVLETDYGYTF. CDR3 in DNA: TGTGCCAGCAGTTCCGTCCTCGAGACAGACTATGGCTACACCTTC.